This record covers a single T cell receptor beta chain. The table lists this clone with a few counts. Its recognized antigen is unknown. No clone much larger than this one lies a single base away; base qualities are absent. This sample was included in a study of blood T cell repertoires in COVID-19 (dated by TCRdb to 2018 to 2021). Background on the whole study: Collaborator samples came from the United States, Italy and Spain and covered acute and convalescent phases of COVID-19. The material from the prospective study consisted of cDNA or gDNA derived from T cells, B-cell-depleted T cells, or PBMCs. Subjects who had been exposed to COVID-19, were actively infected with it, or had recovered from it provided the deeply sampled blood TCRbeta repertoires that made up the dataset. The repertoires were released in a freely available public database intended as a resource for research on the immune response to SARS-CoV-2. Samples came from the ongoing ImmuneRACE study (first 160 participants) plus 1,254 subjects from 6 global collaborators. Sample metadata almost always included a de-identified subject ID, COVID-19 status, age in years and sex. Where available, HLA class I and class II types were taken from metadata supplied by the sample provider and were not determined by assay-based typing.

In Seattle, one collaborating source enrolled patients while the infection was active and tracked those patients longitudinally over the course of disease. The collaborating institutions used their own protocols to collect whole blood in K2EDTA tubes. Collaborator samples were shipped for TCRbeta analysis as frozen whole blood, isolated PBMCs, or DNA extracted from either sample type. General study outcomes and caveats: How much clinical and demographic metadata was included differed by source and by participant, and the metadata was provided uncurated.

As encoded in the germline V gene (reference sequence), CDR1 is SEHNR while CDR2 is FQNEAQ. The CDR3, cysteine through phenylalanine, is 15 amino acids long. Just the 45-base CDR3 DNA is kept, in frame starting at base 1. The junction carries 17 bases between V and J, which are trimmed by 5 bases and 4 bases respectively. TCRbeta CDR3 regions were amplified from genomic DNA by means of the immunoSEQ Assay, a bias-controlled multiplex PCR. In the source study's methods: Within the assay, amplification of reference gene primers was used to estimate how many nucleated cells each sample contained. Sequence reads were collapsed and filtered to measure the absolute abundance of every unique TCRbeta CDR3 rearrangement. For each sample, productive Simpson clonality was calculated as the square root of Simpson's diversity index over productive rearrangements. TCRdb retrieved this table from immuneACCESS and kept in-frame rearrangements only. Not all clones are present; in checked studies, unresolved V genes account for under half, and no reason is known for the remainder. V and J calls and clone size are given by that table; D and trimming were obtained from the DNA. The sample table contains some 70,000 clones; only one count was recorded for roughly 71% of them. The top ten hold more than 13% of the sample.

The chain was built from TRBV7-9 and TRBJ1-2; the D gene is not confidently resolved. Sequencing was carried out using peripheral blood. This TCR was sampled from a man aged 55 to 69 with COVID-19, enrolled during active disease. The sequenced DNA: TGTGCCAGCAGCCCTTGGACGGCGGGGAGCTATGGCTACACCTTC. Its translation is CASSPWTAGSYGYTF.